This TCR beta chain comes out of a study of blood T cell repertoires in COVID-19. The authors' processing: Amplifying reference gene primers gave estimates of nucleated cell counts. Assay used: immunoSEQ multiplex PCR; TCRdb lists only in-frame clones, some missing. The V and J calls and clone size are taken from that table; D and trimming were inferred from the DNA. The repertoire includes around 310,000 clones, over 85% of them detected once, and almost 9.5% sits in the top ten. The CDR3 covers 14 residues. V lost 5 bases, J lost 0 bases, and 8 bases lay in between. The germline V gene encodes CDR1 MRHNA and CDR2 SNTAGT.

The chain employs TRBV6-4 and TRBJ1-5; no clear D. The receptor was isolated from a woman aged 25 to 39 who had recovered from COVID-19. The specimen sequenced was PBMCs or T cells enriched from blood (not recorded which). The CDR3 DNA sequence: TGTGCCAGCAGTCGTACAGCTAGCAATCAGCCCCAGCATTTT. Amino acid sequence: CASSRTASNQPQHF.